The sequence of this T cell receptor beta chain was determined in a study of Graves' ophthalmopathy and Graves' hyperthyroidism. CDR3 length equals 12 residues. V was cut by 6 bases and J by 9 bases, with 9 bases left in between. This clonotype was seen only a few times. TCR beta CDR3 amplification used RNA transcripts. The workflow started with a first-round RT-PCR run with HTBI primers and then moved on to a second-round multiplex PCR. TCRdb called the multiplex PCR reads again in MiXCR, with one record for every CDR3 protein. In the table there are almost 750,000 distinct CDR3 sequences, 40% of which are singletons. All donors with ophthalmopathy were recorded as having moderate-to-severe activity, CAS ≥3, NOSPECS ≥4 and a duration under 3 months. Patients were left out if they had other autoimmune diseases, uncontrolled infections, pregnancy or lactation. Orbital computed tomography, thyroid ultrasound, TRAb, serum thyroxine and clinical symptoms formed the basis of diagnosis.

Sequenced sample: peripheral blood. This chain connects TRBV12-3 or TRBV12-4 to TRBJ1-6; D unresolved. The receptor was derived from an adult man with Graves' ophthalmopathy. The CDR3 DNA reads TGTGCCAGCAGCCAAAGCATTTCACCCCTCCACTTT. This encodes CASSQSISPLHF.